The 17 T cell receptor beta chains reported below all come from one sample, sequenced in a study of human thymus T cells. Profiled with immunoSEQ multiplex PCR; TCRdb holds only in-frame clones, not every one. The sample yields more than 45,000 clones, around 94% seen once. Sequenced sample: blood. The source of these receptors is a boy in the first two years of life with a congenital heart defect but otherwise immunologically healthy.

CDR3 region: CASSGTSSASYEQYF. The CDR3 coding sequence is TGTGCCAGCAGTGGGACTAGCTCAGCCTCCTACGAGCAGTACTTC. V usage is TRBV6-1 and J usage is TRBJ2-7; TRBD2 matches 8 bases. The CDR3 has 15 residues. Looked up from germline, CDR1 is MNHNS and CDR2 is SASEGT. Losses at the gene ends were 4 bases for V and 0 bases for J; bases not matched to a gene: 5.

The chain joins TRBV19 to TRBJ2-1; D gene uncertain. V was pared by 5 bases and J by 4 bases, with 15 bases between. Germline lookup yields CDR1 LNHDA and CDR2 SQIVND (reference sequence). The length of the CDR3 is 15 residues. CDR3 protein: CASSPWPAQYNEQFF. CDR3 DNA: TGTGCCAGTAGTCCCTGGCCCGCCCAATACAATGAGCAGTTCTTC.

This chain links TRBV5-4 with TRBJ1-4, with no clear D. The CDR3 spans 12 residues. V was clipped by 0 bases and J by 3 bases, with 0 bases between them. Germline CDR1 is SGHNT and CDR2 is YYREEE (reference sequence). CDR3 protein: CASSLANEKLFF. CDR3 sequence (DNA): TGTGCCAGCAGCTTGGCTAATGAAAAACTGTTTTTT.

V gene TRBV10-3 combines with J gene TRBJ2-6, with D perhaps being TRBD1 or TRBD2 (6 bases each). This CDR3 has 17 amino acids. V gave up 5 bases and J gave up 1 base, with 15 bases separating them. Germline V gene data show CDR1 as ENHRY and CDR2 as SYGVKD. CDR3 in DNA: TGTGCCATCAGTAACAGGGAGGTCAAGTCTGGGGCCAACGTCCTGACTTTC. As protein: CAISNREVKSGANVLTF.

The genes are TRBV29-1 and TRBJ2-1, with D perhaps matching TRBD2 (6 bases). This CDR3 comprises 12 residues. Trimming removed 4 bases from V and 4 bases from J, with 8 bases in between. Germline V gene data show CDR1 as SQVTM and CDR2 as ANQGSEA. Written as DNA, the CDR3 is TGCAGCGTTGGACTAGATTACAATGAGCAGTTCTTC. The encoded protein is CSVGLDYNEQFF.

The chain recombines TRBV19 with TRBJ1-4, with 9 nucleotides matching TRBD1. V gave up 5 bases and J gave up 10 bases; unmatched junction bases: 14. Germline V CDR1 and CDR2: LNHDA, SQIVND (reference sequence). The CDR3 has 16 amino acids. The CDR3 DNA follows: TGTGCCAGTAGTCCGAGCCTTGGACAGGGGTGGGGAAAACTGTTTTTT. Its protein is CASSPSLGQGWGKLFF. Supplemented by reference TRBV19 and TRBJ1-4, the full variable domain reads DGGITQSPKYLFRKEGQNVTLSCEQNLNHDAMYWYRQDPGQGLRLIYYSQIVNDFQKGDIAEGYSVSREKKESFPLTVTSAQKNPTAFYLCASSPSLGQGWGKLFFGSGTQLSVL.

This chain connects TRBV19 to TRBJ2-2; D uncertain. Trimming pared 6 bases from V and 5 bases from J, leaving 10 bases between. Germline V gives CDR1 LNHDA, CDR2 SQIVND (reference sequence). The CDR3 runs to 13 residues. CDR3 DNA sequence: TGTGCCAGTAGCCATACATGGACCGGGGAGCTGTTTTTT. Amino acid sequence: CASSHTWTGELFF.

This sequence joins TRBV2 and TRBJ1-2, with no clear D. Germline CDR1 SNHLY, CDR2 FYNNEI. The V end was cut by 7 bases, the J end by 6 bases, with 9 bases between. The CDR3 length is 11 residues. CDR3 sequence reads: CASKVVDGYTF. The CDR3, as DNA: TGTGCCAGCAAGGTGGTTGATGGCTACACCTTC.

V and J are TRBV5-8 and TRBJ1-1, with 7 nucleotides matching TRBD1. The CDR3 is 14 amino acids. Germline-derived CDR1 and CDR2 are SGHTS and YDEGEE. Unmatched junction bases numbered 5, after V lost 2 bases and J lost 4 bases. The CDR3 sequence: CASSLGTVSTEAFF. In nucleotides, the CDR3 is TGTGCCAGCAGCTTAGGGACAGTCAGCACTGAAGCTTTCTTT.

The chain links TRBV5-6 to TRBJ2-1; D gene ambiguous. Trimming took 4 bases from V and 0 from J, leaving 11 bases between them. From germline, CDR1 is SGHDT and CDR2 YYEEEE. This CDR3 spans 15 amino acids. CDR3 loop: CASSLRGTSYNEQFF. DNA of the CDR3: TGTGCCAGCAGCCTCCGAGGTACCTCCTACAATGAGCAGTTCTTC.

CDR3 DNA sequence: TGTGCCAGTTCCCCTAGCGGGCGCTCCTACAATGAGCAGTTCTTC. As protein: CASSPSGRSYNEQFF. The chain combines TRBV19 with TRBJ2-1; 8 bases agree with TRBD2. The germline CDR1 and CDR2 sequences are LNHDA and SQIVND (reference sequence). The CDR3 runs 15 residues. V lost 8 bases and J lost 0; bases outside the gene matches: 6.

This CDR3 is CASSSTVTPNYGYTF. CDR3 coding DNA: TGCGCCAGCAGTTCTACAGTGACCCCTAACTATGGCTACACCTTC. This chain uses TRBV4-1 with TRBJ1-2; D is uncertain. The CDR3 spans 15 residues. With 6 bases removed from V and 0 bases from J, the gap between germline ends came to 14 bases. Germline V gene data show CDR1 as MGHRA and CDR2 as YSYEKL.

The chain links TRBV7-2 to TRBJ2-5, with TRBD2 matching 8 bases. CDR1 and CDR2 from the germline V gene are SGHTA and FQGNSA. This CDR3 has 17 amino acids. V dropped 5 bases and J dropped 1; count of bases not matched to a gene: 12. The CDR3 region has the DNA TGTGCCAGCAGCGCACGTATGGAGCGGGGGTTCCAAGAGACCCAGTACTTC. Protein product: CASSARMERGFQETQYF.

This rearrangement joins TRBV7-9 to TRBJ2-7; 10 nucleotides agree with TRBD2. The germline gives CDR1 SEHNR, CDR2 FQNEAQ (reference sequence). The V gene end was trimmed by 2 bases and the J gene end by 4 bases; junction bases not matched to a gene: 8. This CDR3 contains 16 residues. The CDR3 region is CASSLSPSGGPYEQYF. CDR3 DNA sequence: TGTGCCAGCAGCTTATCCCCTAGCGGGGGTCCATACGAGCAGTACTTC.

The V call is TRBV4-2, the J call TRBJ2-7; D is unresolved. Germline V lookup: CDR1 LGHNA, CDR2 YNFKEQ. V was shortened by 3 bases and J by 6 bases, with 15 bases between the two germline ends. This CDR3 region has 14 residues. The CDR3 DNA reads as TGTGCCAGCAGCCAGGAAACTTGGGTGGGCGAGCAGTACTTC. Its protein product is CASSQETWVGEQYF.

The chain has TRBV2 and TRBJ2-2; D ambiguous. The CDR3 consists of 15 residues. The germline V gene encodes CDR1 SNHLY and CDR2 FYNNEI. Trimming stripped 6 bases from V and 0 bases from J, with 11 bases between. The CDR3 here is CASRPKWANTGELFF. CDR3 DNA sequence: TGTGCCAGCAGGCCTAAGTGGGCGAACACCGGGGAGCTGTTTTTT.

The chain links TRBV9 to TRBJ2-1; a weak D match, TRBD2 (5 bases). The CDR3 has 15 residues. Germline assignment: CDR1 SGDLS and CDR2 YYNGEE. The ends were cut back, 1 base at V and 5 bases at J, with 13 bases in the middle. The CDR3 loop is CASSVTSGKNNEQFF. The DNA for the CDR3 is TGTGCCAGCAGCGTAACAAGCGGAAAGAACAATGAGCAGTTCTTC.